This TCR beta chain was obtained from a study of brain T cells in children with intractable seizures. Study-wide findings and caveats: Clones missing pre-surgery may reflect undersampling of that blood sample. HCMV serostatus was not known, and viral specificity came from CDR3 similarity only.

Assay: immunoSEQ multiplex PCR; the TCRdb copy retains only in-frame clones and omits some. Of about 80,000 clones in the sample, more than 75% were seen once. V was pared by 3 bases and J by 0 bases, with 5 bases between. Germline loops: CDR1 LGHNT, CDR2 FRNRAP. The CDR3 is made up of 14 amino acids. In regard to this clone: Its specificity is not known.

Only cases whose brain tissue showed the highest T cell transcript signatures were sequenced. Patients received at least one anti-epileptic drug before surgery. The source was peripheral blood, collected at surgery. The chain carries TRBV12-5 and TRBJ2-2; weak D call: TRBD1 (5 bases). This receptor was obtained from a girl aged 2 to 10 with Rasmussen encephalitis and intractable seizures. The CDR3 loop reads CASGLQANTGELFF. Written as DNA, the CDR3 is TGTGCTAGTGGTTTACAGGCGAACACCGGGGAGCTGTTTTTT.